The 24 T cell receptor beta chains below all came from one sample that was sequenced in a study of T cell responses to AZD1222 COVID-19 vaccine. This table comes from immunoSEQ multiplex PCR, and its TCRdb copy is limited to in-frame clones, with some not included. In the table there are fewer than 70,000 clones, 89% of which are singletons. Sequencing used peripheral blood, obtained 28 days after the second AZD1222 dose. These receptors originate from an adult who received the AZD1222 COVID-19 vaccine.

CDR3 sequence: CASSLRTSGGDNEQFF. The CDR3 nucleotides read TGTGCCAGCAGTCTAAGGACTAGCGGAGGGGACAATGAGCAGTTCTTC. The J gene is TRBJ2-1, the V gene TRBV27; 10 nucleotides agree with TRBD2. This CDR3 contains 16 residues. The J segment lost 5 bases and the V segment lost 5 bases, leaving 9 bases of the junction unmatched. Germline CDR1 is MNHEY and CDR2 is SMNVEV (reference sequence).

The CDR3 DNA reads as TGTGCCAGTACCGCCACTAGCACAGATACGCAGTATTTT. Protein product: CASTATSTDTQYF. The chain links TRBV19 to TRBJ2-3; no definite D call. The V end lost 7 bases, the J end lost 0 bases, and 8 bases lay between the germline ends. The CDR3 is 13 amino acids. CDR1 and CDR2 (germline): LNHDA, SQIVND (reference sequence).

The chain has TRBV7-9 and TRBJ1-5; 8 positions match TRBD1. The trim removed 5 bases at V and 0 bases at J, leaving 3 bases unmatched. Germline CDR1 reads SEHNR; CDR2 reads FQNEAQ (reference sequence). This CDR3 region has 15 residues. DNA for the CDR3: TGTGCCAGCAGCCTAGGACAGGGTAGCAATCAGCCCCAGCATTTT. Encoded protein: CASSLGQGSNQPQHF.

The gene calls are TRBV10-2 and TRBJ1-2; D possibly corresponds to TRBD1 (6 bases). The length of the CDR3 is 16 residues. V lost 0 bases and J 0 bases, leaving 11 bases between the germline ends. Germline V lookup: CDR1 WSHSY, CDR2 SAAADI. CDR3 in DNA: TGCGCCAGCAGTGAGTCCGGACAGAAAGCTAACTATGGCTACACCTTC. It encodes CASSESGQKANYGYTF.

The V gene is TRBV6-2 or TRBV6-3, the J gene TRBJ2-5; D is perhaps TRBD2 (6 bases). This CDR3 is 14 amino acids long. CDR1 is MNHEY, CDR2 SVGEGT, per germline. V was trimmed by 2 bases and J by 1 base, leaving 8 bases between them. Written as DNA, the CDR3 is TGTGCCAGCAGTTACGCGGGAACCCAAGAGACCCAGTACTTC. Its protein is CASSYAGTQETQYF.

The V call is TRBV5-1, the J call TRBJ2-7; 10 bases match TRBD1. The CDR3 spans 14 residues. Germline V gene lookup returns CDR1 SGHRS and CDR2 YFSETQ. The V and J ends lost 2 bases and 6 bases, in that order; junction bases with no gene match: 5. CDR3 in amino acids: CASSFGTGVVEQYF. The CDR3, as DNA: TGCGCCAGCAGCTTCGGGACAGGGGTTGTCGAGCAGTACTTC.

This CDR3 reads CASSQVGLVGEQYF. For the CDR3, the DNA is TGTGCCAGCAGCCAAGTCGGACTAGTCGGCGAGCAGTACTTC. J is TRBJ2-7 and V is TRBV14, with 7 bases identical to TRBD2. The ends lost 1 base at V and 6 bases at J; junction bases unmatched: 6. The CDR3 contains 14 residues. CDR1 is SGHDN, CDR2 FVKESK, per germline. Variable domain in full (rest from reference TRBV14 and TRBJ2-7): EAGVTQFPSHSVIEKGQTVTLRCDPISGHDNLYWYRRVMGKEIKFLLHFVKESKQDESGMPNNRFLAERTGGTYSTLKVQPAELEDSGVYFCASSQVGLVGEQYFGPGTRLTVT.

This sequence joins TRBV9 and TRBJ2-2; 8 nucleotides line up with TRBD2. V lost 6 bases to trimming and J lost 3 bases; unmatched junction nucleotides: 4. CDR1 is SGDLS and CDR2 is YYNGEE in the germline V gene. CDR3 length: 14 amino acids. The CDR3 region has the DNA TGTGCCAGCACGGGACTAGGATACACCGGGGAGCTGTTTTTT. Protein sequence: CASTGLGYTGELFF.

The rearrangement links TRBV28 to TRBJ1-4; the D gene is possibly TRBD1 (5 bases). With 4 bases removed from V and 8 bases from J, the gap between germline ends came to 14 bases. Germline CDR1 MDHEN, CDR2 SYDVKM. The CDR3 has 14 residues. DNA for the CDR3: TGTGCCAGCAGTTCCCCCGGGGCGGGCGAAAAACTGTTTTTT. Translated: CASSSPGAGEKLFF.

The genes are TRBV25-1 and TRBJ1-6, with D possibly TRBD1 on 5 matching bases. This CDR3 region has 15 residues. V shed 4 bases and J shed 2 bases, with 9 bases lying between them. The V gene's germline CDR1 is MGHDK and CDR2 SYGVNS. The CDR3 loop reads CASSGDGPYNSPLHF. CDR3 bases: TGTGCCAGCAGTGGGGACGGACCCTATAATTCACCCCTCCACTTT.

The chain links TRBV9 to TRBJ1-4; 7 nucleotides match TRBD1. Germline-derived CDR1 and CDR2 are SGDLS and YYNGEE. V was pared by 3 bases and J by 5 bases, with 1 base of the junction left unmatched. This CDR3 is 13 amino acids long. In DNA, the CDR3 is TGTGCCAGCAGCGGGGACAGCAATGAAAAACTGTTTTTT. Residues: CASSGDSNEKLFF.

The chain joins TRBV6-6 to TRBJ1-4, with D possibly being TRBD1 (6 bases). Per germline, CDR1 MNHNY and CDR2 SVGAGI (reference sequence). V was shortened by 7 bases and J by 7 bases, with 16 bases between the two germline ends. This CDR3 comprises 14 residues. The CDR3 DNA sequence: TGTGCCAGCAACGTAAGAGGAGGGGGTGAAAAACTGTTTTTT. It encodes CASNVRGGGEKLFF.

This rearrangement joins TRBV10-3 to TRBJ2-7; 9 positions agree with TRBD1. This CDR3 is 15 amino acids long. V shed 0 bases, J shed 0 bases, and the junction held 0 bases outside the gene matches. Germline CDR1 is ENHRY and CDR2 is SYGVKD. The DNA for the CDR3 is TGTGCCATCAGTGAGTCGACAGGGGGCTCCTACGAGCAGTACTTC. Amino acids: CAISESTGGSYEQYF.

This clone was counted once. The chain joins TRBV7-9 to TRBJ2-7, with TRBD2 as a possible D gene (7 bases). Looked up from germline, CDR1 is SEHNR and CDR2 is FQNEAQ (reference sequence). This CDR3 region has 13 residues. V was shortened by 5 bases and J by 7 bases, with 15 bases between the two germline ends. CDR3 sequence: CASSPRGAGEQYF. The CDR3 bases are TGTGCCAGCAGCCCCCGGGGGGCAGGGGAGCAGTACTTC.

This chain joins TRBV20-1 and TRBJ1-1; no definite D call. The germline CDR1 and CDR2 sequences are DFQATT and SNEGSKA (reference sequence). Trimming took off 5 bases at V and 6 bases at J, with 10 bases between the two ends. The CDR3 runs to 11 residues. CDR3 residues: CSARYPPEAFF. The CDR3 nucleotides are TGCAGTGCTCGGTACCCCCCTGAAGCTTTCTTT.

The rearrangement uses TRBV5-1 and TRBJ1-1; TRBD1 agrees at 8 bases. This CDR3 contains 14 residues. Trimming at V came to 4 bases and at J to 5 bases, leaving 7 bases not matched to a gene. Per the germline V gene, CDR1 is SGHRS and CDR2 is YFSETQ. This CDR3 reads CASSPGQGGTEAFF. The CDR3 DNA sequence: TGCGCCAGCAGCCCAGGACAGGGTGGGACTGAAGCTTTCTTT.

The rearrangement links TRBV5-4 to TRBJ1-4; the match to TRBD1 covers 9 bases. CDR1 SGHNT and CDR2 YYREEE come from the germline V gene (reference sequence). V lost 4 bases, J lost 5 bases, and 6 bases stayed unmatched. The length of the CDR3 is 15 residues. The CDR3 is CASSRTGVSNEKLFF. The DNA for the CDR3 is TGTGCCAGCAGCCGGACAGGGGTCTCCAATGAAAAACTGTTTTTT.

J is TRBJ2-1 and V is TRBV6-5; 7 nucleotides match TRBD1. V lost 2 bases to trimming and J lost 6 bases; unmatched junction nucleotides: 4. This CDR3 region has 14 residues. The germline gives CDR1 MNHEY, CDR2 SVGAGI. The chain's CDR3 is CASSYNPGGNEQFF. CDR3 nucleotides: TGTGCCAGCAGTTACAACCCAGGGGGCAATGAGCAGTTCTTC.

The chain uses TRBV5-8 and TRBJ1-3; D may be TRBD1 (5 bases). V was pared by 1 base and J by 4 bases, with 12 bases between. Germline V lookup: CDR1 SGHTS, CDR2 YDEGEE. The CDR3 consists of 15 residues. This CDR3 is CASSLRGGVGNTIYF. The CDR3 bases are TGTGCCAGCAGCTTGCGTGGAGGGGTAGGAAACACCATATATTTT.

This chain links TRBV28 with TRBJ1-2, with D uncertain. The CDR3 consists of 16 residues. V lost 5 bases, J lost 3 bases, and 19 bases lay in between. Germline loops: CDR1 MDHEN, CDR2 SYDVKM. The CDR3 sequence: CASSTTPPDVDYGYTF. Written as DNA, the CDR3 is TGTGCCAGCAGTACCACCCCCCCCGATGTCGACTATGGCTACACCTTC.

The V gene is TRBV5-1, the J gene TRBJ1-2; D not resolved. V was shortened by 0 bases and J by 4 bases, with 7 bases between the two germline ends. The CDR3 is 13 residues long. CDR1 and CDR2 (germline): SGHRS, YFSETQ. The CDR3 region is CASSLETAYGYTF. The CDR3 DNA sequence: TGCGCCAGCAGCTTGGAAACAGCCTATGGCTACACCTTC.

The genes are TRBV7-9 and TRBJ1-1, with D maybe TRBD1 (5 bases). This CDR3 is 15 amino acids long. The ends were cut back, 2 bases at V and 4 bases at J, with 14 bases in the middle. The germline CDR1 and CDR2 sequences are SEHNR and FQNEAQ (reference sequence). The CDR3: CASSLTGTGGTEAFF. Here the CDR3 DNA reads TGTGCCAGCAGCTTAACCGGGACCGGAGGCACTGAAGCTTTCTTT.

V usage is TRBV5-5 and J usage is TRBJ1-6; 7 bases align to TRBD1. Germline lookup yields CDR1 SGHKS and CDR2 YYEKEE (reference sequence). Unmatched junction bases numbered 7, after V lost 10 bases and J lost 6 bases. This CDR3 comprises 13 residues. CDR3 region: CAGNRGGNSPLHF. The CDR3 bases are TGTGCCGGCAACAGGGGTGGTAATTCACCCCTCCACTTT.

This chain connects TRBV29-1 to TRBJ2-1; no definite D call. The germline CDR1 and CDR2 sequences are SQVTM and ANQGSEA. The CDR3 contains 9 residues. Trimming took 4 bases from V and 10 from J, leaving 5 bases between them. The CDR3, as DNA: TGCAGCGTTGGTAAAGAGCAGTTCTTC. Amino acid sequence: CSVGKEQFF.